This T cell receptor beta chain came from a study of shared clonotypes between healthy human individuals. Once extracted for a subset, genomic DNA was divided evenly among several immunoSEQ plates. Profiling relied on immunoSEQ multiplex PCR, and the TCRdb table lists in-frame clones only, not all of them. The sample has approximately 470,000 clones, about 84% seen once. The CDR3 is 13 amino acids. Trimming left V 8 bases short and J 6 bases short, with 15 bases between. Germline CDR1 and CDR2: SNHLY and FYNNEI. The table lists this clone with many counts. The material sequenced was PBMCs. The chain has TRBV2 and TRBJ2-3; a weak D match, TRBD2 (6 bases). The clonotype originates from a woman between 40 and 55 years old in good health. Some clones in this sample may be carry-over from other donors' samples. DNA for the CDR3: TGTGCCAGCGCCGGGAGTGCTTGGGATACGCAGTATTTT. It encodes CASAGSAWDTQYF.